The rows below give T cell receptor beta chains drawn from one sample of a study of cytomegalovirus exposure and HLA in healthy donors. Sequencing used immunoSEQ multiplex PCR; TCRdb keeps in-frame clones, though not all of them. Of 150,000 to 200,000 clones in the sample, roughly 80% were seen once. The sequenced sample was PBMCs. Receptor source: a young man in good health and CMV-seropositive. The CDR3 runs from the conserved cysteine through the conserved F or W. A D gene is named only where the DNA matches it firmly. Expanded clones get a size class; other rows say once, few or many, or leave the size out.

j_gene: TRBJ2-7; d_gene: TRBD2; v_gene: TRBV9; abundance: -; CDR3aa: CASSPGLANSYEQYF; CDR3nt: TGTGCCAGCAGCCCGGGACTAGCTAACTCCTACGAGCAGTACTTC
j_gene: TRBJ2-1; d_gene: TRBD1; v_gene: TRBV4-3; abundance: few; CDR3aa: CASSQVTGVNEQFF; CDR3nt: TGCGCCAGCAGCCAAGTGACAGGGGTAAATGAGCAGTTCTTC
j_gene: TRBJ1-1; d_gene: TRBD1; v_gene: TRBV5-1; abundance: -; CDR3aa: CASSLKTGDTEAFF; CDR3nt: TGCGCCAGCAGCTTGAAGACAGGGGATACTGAAGCTTTCTTT
j_gene: TRBJ2-3; d_gene: TRBD1; v_gene: TRBV9; abundance: -; CDR3aa: CASSVGTGGTDTQYF; CDR3nt: TGTGCCAGCAGCGTAGGGACAGGGGGCACAGATACGCAGTATTTT
j_gene: TRBJ2-3; d_gene: -; v_gene: TRBV14; abundance: -; CDR3aa: CASSQAEGIADTQYF; CDR3nt: TGTGCCAGCAGCCAAGCGGAGGGGATCGCAGATACGCAGTATTTT
j_gene: TRBJ1-1; d_gene: -; v_gene: TRBV5-4; abundance: -; CDR3aa: CASSLAGENTEAFF; CDR3nt: TGTGCCAGCAGCTTGGCAGGGGAGAACACTGAAGCTTTCTTT
j_gene: TRBJ2-7; d_gene: TRBD2; v_gene: TRBV27; abundance: -; CDR3aa: CASSLAGTSYEQYF; CDR3nt: TGTGCCAGCAGTTTGGCCGGGACTAGCTACGAGCAGTACTTC
j_gene: TRBJ2-7; d_gene: -; v_gene: TRBV5-1; abundance: -; CDR3aa: CASSRRPDRDYDEQYF; CDR3nt: TGCGCCAGCAGCCGAAGACCGGACAGGGACTATGACGAGCAGTACTTC
j_gene: TRBJ2-3; d_gene: TRBD2; v_gene: TRBV19; abundance: -; CDR3aa: CASRPWTSGRVERGTDTQYF; CDR3nt: TGTGCCAGTAGACCCTGGACTAGCGGGAGGGTAGAAAGGGGCACAGATACGCAGTATTTT
j_gene: TRBJ2-7; d_gene: -; v_gene: TRBV7-9; abundance: -; CDR3aa: CASSLSSEQYF; CDR3nt: TGTGCCAGCAGCTTATCCTCCGAGCAGTACTTC
j_gene: TRBJ2-7; d_gene: -; v_gene: TRBV30; abundance: -; CDR3aa: CAWSASETEEQYF; CDR3nt: TGTGCCTGGAGCGCATCGGAGACCGAGGAGCAGTACTTC
j_gene: TRBJ1-2; d_gene: TRBD1; v_gene: TRBV7-8; abundance: -; CDR3aa: CASSPRTGVNGYTF; CDR3nt: TGTGCCAGCAGCCCCCGGACAGGGGTAAATGGCTACACCTTC
j_gene: TRBJ2-2; d_gene: TRBD1; v_gene: TRBV5-6; abundance: -; CDR3aa: CASSPGTGSGELFF; CDR3nt: TGTGCCAGCAGCCCTGGGACAGGCTCCGGGGAGCTGTTTTTT
j_gene: TRBJ1-2; d_gene: -; v_gene: TRBV28; abundance: -; CDR3aa: CASSTPHLGQPNYGYTF; CDR3nt: TGTGCCAGCAGTACCCCCCACCTCGGACAGCCAAACTATGGCTACACCTTC
j_gene: TRBJ2-7; d_gene: -; v_gene: TRBV10-3; abundance: -; CDR3aa: CATPRSYEQYF; CDR3nt: TGTGCCACCCCAAGGAGCTACGAGCAGTACTTC
j_gene: TRBJ2-7; d_gene: TRBD1; v_gene: TRBV2; abundance: -; CDR3aa: CASRAGTGGVYEQYF; CDR3nt: TGTGCCAGCAGGGCCGGGACAGGGGGCGTCTACGAGCAGTACTTC
j_gene: TRBJ2-5; d_gene: TRBD2; v_gene: TRBV4-1; abundance: -; CDR3aa: CASSQDPEGTSGLRETQYF; CDR3nt: TGCGCCAGCAGCCAAGATCCGGAGGGGACTAGCGGCTTGAGGGAGACCCAGTACTTC
j_gene: TRBJ2-7; d_gene: -; v_gene: TRBV7-9; abundance: -; CDR3aa: CASTRPGENYEQYF; CDR3nt: TGTGCCAGCACCCGACCAGGGGAAAACTACGAGCAGTACTTC
j_gene: TRBJ2-1; d_gene: TRBD2; v_gene: TRBV5-1; abundance: -; CDR3aa: CASSLGLAGRGPYNEQFF; CDR3nt: TGCGCCAGCAGCTTGGGACTAGCGGGAAGGGGGCCCTACAATGAGCAGTTCTTC
j_gene: TRBJ1-1; d_gene: -; v_gene: TRBV19; abundance: -; CDR3aa: CASSERTLNTEAFF; CDR3nt: TGTGCCAGTAGTGAGAGGACACTGAACACTGAAGCTTTCTTT
j_gene: TRBJ2-5; d_gene: TRBD1; v_gene: TRBV6-5; abundance: -; CDR3aa: CASSQQGEETQYF; CDR3nt: TGTGCCAGCAGTCAGCAGGGGGAAGAGACCCAGTACTTC
j_gene: TRBJ1-1; d_gene: -; v_gene: TRBV10-1; abundance: few; CDR3aa: CASRHELHTEAFF; CDR3nt: TGCGCCAGCCGACACGAGTTACACACTGAAGCTTTCTTT
j_gene: TRBJ1-4; d_gene: -; v_gene: TRBV11-2; abundance: -; CDR3aa: CASRQAAGDGKLFF; CDR3nt: TGTGCCAGCAGACAGGCGGCAGGAGATGGAAAACTGTTTTTT
j_gene: TRBJ2-7; d_gene: -; v_gene: TRBV4-1; abundance: few; CDR3aa: CASSQEPLGPYEQYF; CDR3nt: TGCGCCAGCAGCCAAGAGCCATTGGGCCCCTACGAGCAGTACTTC
j_gene: TRBJ1-2; d_gene: -; v_gene: TRBV19; abundance: -; CDR3aa: CASSIRGSNYGYTF; CDR3nt: TGTGCCAGTAGTATAAGGGGGAGTAACTATGGCTACACCTTC
j_gene: TRBJ1-4; d_gene: -; v_gene: TRBV18; abundance: -; CDR3aa: CASSPRADRNFATNEKLFF; CDR3nt: TGTGCCTCCTCGCCCAGGGCAGATAGAAATTTCGCAACTAATGAAAAACTGTTTTTT
j_gene: TRBJ2-3; d_gene: -; v_gene: TRBV6-4; abundance: -; CDR3aa: CASSDSPGLDTQYF; CDR3nt: TGTGCCAGCAGTGACTCGCCAGGACTAGATACGCAGTATTTT
j_gene: TRBJ2-1; d_gene: TRBD2; v_gene: TRBV30; abundance: -; CDR3aa: CAWSELREGEQFF; CDR3nt: TGTGCCTGGAGCGAACTCAGGGAGGGTGAGCAGTTCTTC
j_gene: TRBJ1-2; d_gene: TRBD1; v_gene: TRBV5-6; abundance: -; CDR3aa: CASRNSGTGFGYTF; CDR3nt: TGTGCCAGCAGGAACTCCGGGACAGGGTTTGGCTACACCTTC
j_gene: TRBJ1-1; d_gene: -; v_gene: TRBV5-4; abundance: -; CDR3aa: CASSPDGVTEAFF; CDR3nt: TGTGCCAGCAGCCCGGACGGGGTCACTGAAGCTTTCTTT
j_gene: TRBJ2-3; d_gene: TRBD2; v_gene: TRBV10-1; abundance: -; CDR3aa: CASSPDRGGPIDTQYF; CDR3nt: TGCGCCAGCAGCCCTGATAGGGGAGGGCCCATAGATACGCAGTATTTT
j_gene: TRBJ2-1; d_gene: TRBD2; v_gene: TRBV2; abundance: -; CDR3aa: CASSGLALYNEQFF; CDR3nt: TGTGCCAGCAGTGGACTAGCGCTATACAATGAGCAGTTCTTC
j_gene: TRBJ1-6; d_gene: TRBD1; v_gene: TRBV7-9; abundance: -; CDR3aa: CASSLVLEGQGTTGSPLHF; CDR3nt: TGTGCCAGCAGCTTAGTTTTAGAGGGACAGGGTACGACGGGTTCACCCCTCCACTTT
j_gene: TRBJ1-2; d_gene: TRBD1; v_gene: TRBV23-1; abundance: -; CDR3aa: CASSQWTGAGYTF; CDR3nt: TGCGCCAGCAGTCAATGGACAGGCGCTGGCTACACCTTC
j_gene: TRBJ2-2; d_gene: TRBD1; v_gene: TRBV4-3; abundance: -; CDR3aa: CASSQEAGQGLNTGELFF; CDR3nt: TGCGCCAGCAGCCAAGAAGCTGGACAGGGGTTAAACACCGGGGAGCTGTTTTTT
j_gene: TRBJ2-5; d_gene: TRBD1; v_gene: TRBV5-1; abundance: -; CDR3aa: CASSFYRTGGQGTQYF; CDR3nt: TGCGCCAGCAGCTTTTATCGGACAGGGGGCCAGGGGACCCAGTACTTC
j_gene: TRBJ2-3; d_gene: TRBD2; v_gene: TRBV29-1; abundance: -; CDR3aa: CSVEELIRTSGRGGTDTQYF; CDR3nt: TGCAGCGTTGAAGAGTTAATCCGGACTAGCGGGAGAGGTGGCACAGATACGCAGTATTTT
j_gene: TRBJ2-3; d_gene: -; v_gene: TRBV4-2; abundance: -; CDR3aa: CASSQDPTTTDTQYF; CDR3nt: TGTGCCAGCAGCCAAGACCCGACTACCACAGATACGCAGTATTTT
j_gene: TRBJ1-3; d_gene: -; v_gene: TRBV7-8; abundance: -; CDR3aa: CASSLVPEGWTGNTIYF; CDR3nt: TGTGCCAGCAGCTTAGTTCCTGAGGGATGGACTGGAAACACCATATATTTT
j_gene: TRBJ1-1; d_gene: TRBD1; v_gene: TRBV5-1; abundance: -; CDR3aa: CASSRDRGRNTEAFF; CDR3nt: TGCGCCAGCAGCCGGGACAGGGGGCGGAACACTGAAGCTTTCTTT
j_gene: TRBJ1-5; d_gene: TRBD1; v_gene: TRBV6-6; abundance: -; CDR3aa: CASSYSTGGSDQPQHF; CDR3nt: TGTGCCAGCAGTTACTCTACAGGGGGCTCGGATCAGCCCCAGCATTTT
j_gene: TRBJ2-4; d_gene: TRBD1; v_gene: TRBV15; abundance: -; CDR3aa: CATSSSAGQGHIQYF; CDR3nt: TGTGCCACCAGCAGCTCTGCGGGACAGGGTCACATTCAGTACTTC
j_gene: TRBJ2-2; d_gene: -; v_gene: TRBV14; abundance: -; CDR3aa: CASSQLYTGELFF; CDR3nt: TGTGCCAGCAGCCAATTATACACCGGGGAGCTGTTTTTT
j_gene: TRBJ2-1; d_gene: -; v_gene: TRBV27; abundance: -; CDR3aa: CASSFPGVNEQFF; CDR3nt: TGTGCCAGCAGTTTTCCAGGGGTGAACGAGCAGTTCTTC
j_gene: TRBJ1-1; d_gene: TRBD1; v_gene: TRBV25-1; abundance: -; CDR3aa: CASSEDRGMNTEAFF; CDR3nt: TGTGCCAGCAGTGAAGACAGGGGCATGAACACTGAAGCTTTCTTT
j_gene: TRBJ1-1; d_gene: -; v_gene: TRBV4-2; abundance: -; CDR3aa: CASSRRGWLNTEAFF; CDR3nt: TGTGCCAGCAGCCGCCGGGGGTGGTTGAACACTGAAGCTTTCTTT
j_gene: TRBJ2-3; d_gene: -; v_gene: TRBV5-1; abundance: -; CDR3aa: CASSRETDTQYF; CDR3nt: TGCGCCAGCAGTAGAGAAACAGATACGCAGTATTTT
j_gene: TRBJ2-3; d_gene: TRBD2; v_gene: TRBV7-3; abundance: -; CDR3aa: CASSFRTSGSGSDTQYF; CDR3nt: TGTGCCAGCAGCTTCCGGACTAGCGGGAGTGGCTCAGATACGCAGTATTTT
j_gene: TRBJ2-2; d_gene: TRBD2; v_gene: TRBV18; abundance: -; CDR3aa: CASSPDAFSGGTTGELFF; CDR3nt: TGTGCCAGCTCACCCGATGCGTTCAGCGGGGGGACCACCGGGGAGCTGTTTTTT
j_gene: TRBJ2-4; d_gene: -; v_gene: TRBV9; abundance: -; CDR3aa: CASSVDLFGIQYF; CDR3nt: TGTGCCAGCAGCGTAGATCTATTCGGCATTCAGTACTTC